This T cell receptor (beta chain) was obtained from a study of CD8 T cells in ankylosing spondylitis. Study-wide results and caveats: In ankylosing spondylitis patients, matched synovial fluid reportedly showed significant enrichment of disease-linked clones. Clones linked with disease were CD8+ and fairly uncommon in the peripheral blood. The study identified a TCR beta motif of several highly homologous variants that appeared characteristic of ankylosing spondylitis blood.

There are many counts of this clonotype. Its specificity is not known. The length of the CDR3 is 14 residues. Germline CDR1 is MDHEN and CDR2 is SYDVKM. Trimming removed 7 bases from V and 0 bases from J, with 13 bases in between. Quantitative 5'-RACE was performed with molecular barcodes, and it yielded the TCR beta libraries. MiXCR, applied by TCRdb to the 5' RACE reads, yields one record per CDR3 protein. The sample consists of tens of thousands of distinct CDR3 sequences, under 7.5% of them appearing once. The receptor was isolated from a male donor with ankylosing spondylitis. The source material was synovial fluid, either unsorted or a sorted T cell fraction (not recorded which). J is TRBJ2-7 and V is TRBV28; D uncertain. CDR3 protein: CASIMGGNSYEQYF. DNA of the CDR3: TGTGCCAGCATCATGGGCGGAAACTCCTACGAGCAGTACTTC.